The T cell receptor (beta chain) described here comes from a study of blood T cell repertoires in COVID-19. The overall study: Some COVID-19 samples were acute and others convalescent; all came from the United States, Italy and Spain.

Here immunoSEQ multiplex PCR was the method, and the copy in TCRdb shows in-frame clones only, minus some. The data hold fewer than 200,000 clones, with around 80% observed a single time. Participants were aged roughly 18 to 95 years, lived in about 26 US areas, and enrolled virtually. Trimming removed 1 base from V and 6 bases from J, with 13 bases in between. This CDR3 contains 15 residues. Per the germline V gene, CDR1 is SGHTA and CDR2 is FQGNSA. The chain links TRBV7-2 to TRBJ2-1; TRBD1 might be the D (6 bases). This receptor was identified in a woman aged 45-65 years who had recovered from COVID-19. The specimen sequenced was PBMCs or T cells enriched from blood (not recorded which). This CDR3 is CASSLGLGGSNEQFF. DNA for the CDR3: TGTGCCAGCAGCTTAGGTTTAGGGGGAAGCAATGAGCAGTTCTTC.